Below are 2 T cell receptor beta chains sequenced from a single sample in a study of CD8+CD57+ T cells in acquired aplastic anemia. According to the study, genomic DNA was the template for TCR beta VDJ and CDR3 profiling. Using its own MiXCR run on the reads, TCRdb lists one record per CDR3 protein. The sample carries around 210,000 distinct CDR3 sequences, 65% recorded once. It was patients with CD8+CD57+ cell expansion by flow cytometry who were chosen for sequencing. The sample consisted of sorted CD4+, CD8+, or CD8+CD57+ T cells (not recorded which) from PBMCs. Receptors were obtained from a human donor with aplastic anemia.

A remark on this clonotype: At one boundary the junction diverges from the germline segment, which might be a read error. CDR3 DNA: TGTGCCAGCAGCCAAGGGGGAAGAGCGGGGCGGAACGAGCAGTACTTC. Protein product: CASSQGGRAGRNEQYF. This chain joins TRBV4-1 and TRBJ2-1, with a possible D match to TRBD2 (7 bases). The last part of the DNA fits TRBJ2-7 better; the J call may be wrong. Germline V gene lookup returns CDR1 MGHRA and CDR2 YSYEKL. The CDR3 spans 16 residues.

The chain combines TRBV24-1 with TRBJ2-1, with D uncertain. V shed 0 bases and J shed 10 bases, with 15 bases lying between them. The CDR3 spans 15 residues. Germline V gene sequence: CDR1 KGHDR, CDR2 SFDVKD. The CDR3 sequence: CATSDLIAGVSEQFF. CDR3 nucleotide sequence: TGTGCCACCAGTGATTTGATAGCTGGGGTTTCCGAGCAGTTCTTC.